The sequence of this TCR beta chain was determined in a study of T-cell memory formation after mild COVID-19 (dated by TCRdb to the early 2020s). Describing the broader study: TCR sequence clusters from the two donors were found to be largely donor specific. In two donors, T-cell clones that expanded and contracted after mild COVID-19 were followed by sequencing TCRalpha and TCRbeta repertoires longitudinally. The cohort was made up of two young adult volunteers, one female and one male, who were previously healthy.

From the cysteine through the phenylalanine, the CDR3 covers 16 amino acids. Solely the CDR3 DNA is kept, with 48 bases framed from the first base. V has 6 bases trimmed and J has 6 bases trimmed; junction bases matching no gene number 12. In the germline V gene (reference sequence), CDR1 corresponds to MNHEY and CDR2 to SMNVEV. Sequencing relied on an Illumina NovaSeq 6000. TCRalpha and TCRbeta cDNA libraries were built by 5'RACE with constant-segment primers, adding sample barcodes and unique molecular identifiers. RNA was extracted from every sample with Trizol reagent. Libraries were amplified in two PCR steps, with a second sample barcode and Illumina TruSeq adapters added in the second step. Libraries were sequenced on an Illumina NovaSeq with 2 x 150 bp paired-end reads. The paper's data handling went like this. Reads were demultiplexed and collapsed into UMI-guided consensus sequences with migec v1.2.7. Using mixcr v2.1.11, UMI consensuses were aligned to TRA and TRB V and J templates and then assembled into clonotypes. Expanded or contracted clonotypes were those called significant by both edgeR and NoisET, with noise models trained on biological replicates. For edgeR calls, a false discovery rate-adjusted p below 0.01 and a log2 fold-change threshold of 1 were applied. PCA with hierarchical clustering of max-normalized trajectories of the 1000 most abundant clonotypes was used as exploratory dynamics analysis. Each responding clone was given a CD4 or CD8 phenotype based on the CD4+ and CD8+ repertoires, which had been sequenced separately. TCRdb took the public reads, trimmed them with fastp at Q25, ran MiXCR for clone calling and kept in-frame beta chains. Entries that share a CDR3 protein sequence are merged under the most common genes and DNA. TCRdb's processing, not the study's, gives the V and J calls here. In all, the sample holds about 210,000 distinct CDR3 sequences, and 27% of those were seen once. 11% of the sample is held by the ten biggest clonotypes.

With regard to this clonotype: No antigen is known for it. The record has no base qualities; no much larger clone is one base away.

Ficoll-Paque density gradient centrifugation was used to isolate PBMCs. The study at large found these results: Whether the second-wave clones peaking on day 37 were SARS-CoV-2 specific was not confirmed. Contracting CD4+ clones appeared mostly in the CM and EM memory subsets, whereas CD8+ clones were enriched in EMRA. The study covered only two mild cases, and larger cohorts including severe cases with pre-infection samples were considered necessary. From day 15 to 85, contracting clones showed balanced CD4/CD8 phenotypes, whereas a second wave of clones that expanded from day 15 to 37 leaned towards CD4+. Some responding clones were detected in pre-infection memory, suggesting pre-existing cross-reactive memory T cells joined the SARS-CoV-2 response.

Sequenced material: PBMCs or a T cell subset sorted from them (not recorded which). The origin of this receptor is an adult woman who had mild COVID-19 (a few samples of this study predate the infection). The sample titles of this study are shuffled in the database, so cell type and time point are left out; the donor was told from shared clones. This chain is built from TRBV27 and TRBJ2-1, with 9 bases aligning to TRBD2. Here is the DNA: TGTGCCAGCAGCCTCTCAGCGGGAGGAGTCTCCAATGAGCAGTTCTTC. It translates as CASSLSAGGVSNEQFF.